These 25 T cell receptor beta chains were all obtained from the same sample, sequenced in a study of blood T cell repertoires in COVID-19. Assay used: immunoSEQ multiplex PCR; TCRdb lists only in-frame clones, some missing. The sample includes about 250,000 clones, 86% of them seen just once. Source material: peripheral blood. The receptors were gathered from a woman between 25 and 40 years old with active or convalescent COVID-19.

This clone occurred once. The genes are TRBV5-5 and TRBJ1-5, with unresolved D. CDR1 and CDR2 (germline): SGHKS, YYEKEE (reference sequence). This CDR3 is built from 15 residues. V was trimmed by 4 bases and J by 3 bases, leaving 14 bases between them. CDR3 loop: CASSVGNRINQPQHF. The CDR3 DNA follows: TGTGCCAGCAGCGTGGGTAACAGAATCAATCAGCCCCAGCATTTT.

The V and J genes are TRBV18 and TRBJ2-7, with 8 bases matching TRBD1. The CDR3 extends over 15 amino acids. The ends lost 1 base at V and 4 bases at J; junction bases unmatched: 6. Germline values: CDR1 KGHSH, CDR2 LQKENI. The CDR3 spells CASSPRDRGRYEQYF. The CDR3 region has the DNA TGTGCCAGCTCACCACGTGACAGGGGAAGGTACGAGCAGTACTTC.

V and J are TRBV11-3 and TRBJ1-6; TRBD1 matches at 7 bases. Trimming cost V 0 bases and J 12 bases; bases outside gene matches: 17. From germline, CDR1 is SGHNT and CDR2 YENEEA. This CDR3 is 18 amino acids long. As DNA, the CDR3 is TGTGCCAGCAGCTTAGAGGGACAGCGGCCGACAACCGGTGTACCCCTCCACTTT. This codes for CASSLEGQRPTTGVPLHF.

The chain joins TRBV7-9 to TRBJ2-1; 9 bases line up with TRBD2. V was pared by 4 bases and J by 4 bases, with 11 bases of the junction left unmatched. Germline CDR1 is SEHNR and CDR2 is FQNEAQ (reference sequence). The CDR3 runs 17 residues. CDR3 nucleotide sequence: TGTGCCAGCAGCTCCATCGTCTATAGCGGGGGATACAATGAGCAGTTCTTC. Its translation is CASSSIVYSGGYNEQFF.

V is TRBV5-1 and J is TRBJ2-5, with D tentatively TRBD2 (7 bases). Trimming cost V 0 bases and J 5 bases, with 20 bases left between them. Germline assignment: CDR1 SGHRS and CDR2 YFSETQ. The CDR3 sequence is 17 residues long. CDR3 amino acids: CASSLGPAGAGSETQYF. The DNA for the CDR3 is TGCGCCAGCAGCTTGGGTCCGGCGGGGGCAGGTTCGGAGACCCAGTACTTC.

The rearrangement links TRBV29-1 to TRBJ2-3; TRBD1 agrees at 8 bases. Germline values: CDR1 SQVTM, CDR2 ANQGSEA. The ends lost 7 bases at V and 3 bases at J; junction bases unmatched: 9. The CDR3 runs to 14 residues. The CDR3 region is CSADRGRRTDTQYF. The CDR3 nucleotides are TGCAGCGCTGACAGGGGAAGGAGGACAGATACGCAGTATTTT.

The V and J genes are TRBV27 and TRBJ2-7, with 7 bases lining up with TRBD1. The length of the CDR3 is 15 residues. The V and J ends lost 3 bases and 3 bases, in that order; junction bases with no gene match: 8. CDR1 is MNHEY, CDR2 SMNVEV, per germline (reference sequence). CDR3 protein: CASSFEGQRGYEQYF. The CDR3 DNA reads TGTGCCAGCAGTTTTGAGGGACAGAGGGGCTACGAGCAGTACTTC.

This clone occurred a few times. V usage is TRBV28 and J usage is TRBJ1-5; TRBD1 matches at 7 bases. The CDR3 sequence is 15 residues long. Germline trimming cut 6 bases from V and 0 bases from J; bases unmatched to any gene: 5. Germline CDR1 and CDR2: MDHEN and SYDVKM. CDR3 protein: CASSHRGYSNQPQHF. The CDR3 DNA sequence: TGTGCCAGCAGCCACAGGGGATATAGCAATCAGCCCCAGCATTTT.

This sequence joins TRBV4-3 and TRBJ1-2; no firm D call. From germline, CDR1 is LGHNA and CDR2 YSLEER. The CDR3 contains 12 residues. V shed 0 bases and J shed 6 bases, with 5 bases lying between them. In DNA, the CDR3 is TGCGCCAGCAGCCAAGAACGGGATGGCTACACCTTC. Translating gives CASSQERDGYTF.

The chain joins TRBV19 to TRBJ1-2; 8 positions match TRBD1. The V gene end was trimmed by 2 bases and the J gene end by 5 bases; junction bases not matched to a gene: 19. Germline-derived CDR1 and CDR2 are LNHDA and SQIVND (reference sequence). This CDR3 contains 19 residues. The CDR3 DNA is TGTGCCAGTAGTATAACCCCTCAGGGGGCAAGGCCCCTTGGGTATGGCTACACCTTC. Translating it yields CASSITPQGARPLGYGYTF.

The chain carries TRBV4-3 and TRBJ1-1; D is ambiguous. The CDR3 spans 14 residues. CDR1 LGHNA and CDR2 YSLEER come from the germline V gene. Trimming pared 2 bases from V and 5 bases from J, leaving 12 bases between. Here the CDR3 DNA reads TGCGCCAGCAGCCAATCCATTGTCAGAACTGAAGCTTTCTTT. Residues: CASSQSIVRTEAFF.

The chain couples TRBV6-2 or TRBV6-3 to TRBJ2-1; D is unresolved. CDR1 and CDR2 from the germline V gene are MNHEY and SVGEGT. This CDR3 spans 14 amino acids. The V and J ends lost 2 bases and 2 bases respectively, with 7 bases between them. CDR3 loop: CASSYVAAYNEQFF. The CDR3 nucleotides read TGTGCCAGCAGTTACGTGGCGGCCTACAATGAGCAGTTCTTC.

This chain joins TRBV2 and TRBJ2-1; 8 bases are a match to TRBD2. V was pared by 7 bases and J by 1 base, with 3 bases of the junction left unmatched. CDR3 length: 14 amino acids. In germline, CDR1 is SNHLY, CDR2 FYNNEI. The CDR3 coding sequence is TGTGCCAGCAATCCGGGAGGGTCCTACAATGAGCAGTTCTTC. The encoded protein is CASNPGGSYNEQFF. Variable domain in full (rest from reference TRBV2 and TRBJ2-1): EPEVTQTPSHQVTQMGQEVILRCVPISNHLYFYWYRQILGQKVEFLVSFYNNEISEKSEIFDDQFSVERPDGSNFTLKIRSTKLEDSAMYFCASNPGGSYNEQFFGPGTRLTVL.

This sequence joins TRBV12-3 or TRBV12-4 and TRBJ1-1; D is undetermined. The CDR3 is 12 amino acids. V lost 7 bases to trimming and J lost 11 bases, with 17 bases between them. The CDR3 loop is CASTWGGGGAFF. The CDR3 DNA reads as TGTGCCAGCACATGGGGAGGCGGAGGGGCTTTCTTT.

This rearrangement joins TRBV24-1 to TRBJ2-1; 10 bases fit TRBD1. The CDR3 length is 15 residues. V dropped 5 bases and J dropped 5; count of bases not matched to a gene: 5. The germline V gene has CDR1 KGHDR and CDR2 SFDVKD. The CDR3 sequence: CATSGGQGRHNEQFF. As DNA, the CDR3 is TGTGCCACCAGTGGGGGACAGGGGCGCCACAATGAGCAGTTCTTC.

This chain links TRBV19 with TRBJ2-5; D might be TRBD2 (6 bases). The V gene's germline CDR1 is LNHDA and CDR2 SQIVND (reference sequence). Trimming left V 3 bases short and J 5 bases short, with 19 bases between. CDR3 length: 16 amino acids. The CDR3 loop is CASSMGLRVEGETQYF. The CDR3 coding sequence is TGTGCCAGTAGTATGGGACTCCGTGTGGAGGGCGAGACCCAGTACTTC.

This clone was seen a few times. The chain is built from TRBV7-9 and TRBJ2-5; TRBD1 matches 11 bases. Trimming removed 3 bases from V and 2 bases from J; junction bases left unmatched: 2. This CDR3 region has 15 residues. Looked up from germline, CDR1 is SEHNR and CDR2 is FQNEAQ (reference sequence). DNA of the CDR3: TGTGCCAGCAGCTTCCGGGACAGGGGGCAAGAGACCCAGTACTTC. Its translation: CASSFRDRGQETQYF.

This chain links TRBV5-1 with TRBJ2-6; 9 bases align to TRBD1. V dropped 0 bases and J dropped 4; count of bases not matched to a gene: 11. CDR1 and CDR2 (germline): SGHRS, YFSETQ. The CDR3 extends over 19 amino acids. CDR3 bases: TGCGCCAGCAGCTTGGACGGGACAGGGCTTTCGAGGGGGGCCAACGTCCTGACTTTC. It codes for CASSLDGTGLSRGANVLTF.

V gene TRBV12-3 or TRBV12-4 combines with J gene TRBJ1-1, with a weak D call TRBD1 (6 bases). Trimming removed 4 bases at V and 1 base at J, with 7 bases between. The CDR3 totals 13 residues. The chain's CDR3 is CASSWGRNTEAFF. Here the CDR3 DNA reads TGTGCCAGCAGTTGGGGGCGGAACACTGAAGCTTTCTTT.

The rearrangement joins TRBV19 to TRBJ1-3; 9 bases match TRBD1. V was pared by 10 bases and J by 4 bases, with 8 bases of the junction left unmatched. Germline CDR1 reads LNHDA; CDR2 reads SQIVND (reference sequence). There are 14 residues in the CDR3. The CDR3 sequence: CANIGQGPGNTIYF. For the CDR3, the DNA is TGTGCCAACATCGGACAGGGGCCAGGAAACACCATATATTTT.

The V and J genes are TRBV29-1 and TRBJ1-1; no reliable D call. This CDR3 contains 11 residues. Germline V gene lookup returns CDR1 SQVTM and CDR2 ANQGSEA. V lost 7 bases to trimming and J lost 1 base, with 7 bases between them. The CDR3 region is CSEYTNTEAFF. CDR3 DNA sequence: TGCAGCGAATACACGAACACTGAAGCTTTCTTT. The whole variable domain, remainder taken from reference TRBV29-1 and TRBJ1-1, is SAVISQKPSRDICQRGTSLTIQCQVDSQVTMMFWYRQQPGQSLTLIATANQGSEATYESGFVIDKFPISRPNLTFSTLTVSNMSPEDSSIYLCSEYTNTEAFFGQGTRLTVV.

The rearrangement links TRBV11-2 to TRBJ1-5; 7 nucleotides line up with TRBD1. Germline-derived CDR1 and CDR2 are SGHAT and FQNNGV. Trimming removed 1 base from V and 6 bases from J; junction bases left unmatched: 3. CDR3 size: 14 residues. CDR3 residues: CASSLGQGGQPQHF. The CDR3 DNA reads TGTGCCAGCAGCTTAGGACAGGGTGGTCAGCCCCAGCATTTT.

The CDR3 sequence is CASSDPLGASYEQYF. The CDR3 nucleotides are TGTGCCAGCAGTGACCCGTTAGGAGCCTCCTACGAGCAGTACTTC. V usage is TRBV6-1 and J usage is TRBJ2-7; no clear D. The germline V and J ends were trimmed by 3 bases and 0 bases, with 12 bases remaining between them. This CDR3 contains 15 residues. CDR1 MNHNS and CDR2 SASEGT come from the germline V gene.

This clone is a singleton in its sample. This chain joins TRBV9 and TRBJ2-5; TRBD2 aligns across 15 bases. V shed 3 bases and J 4 bases; nucleotides not matched to a gene: 4. CDR3 length: 16 amino acids. Germline CDR1 is SGDLS and CDR2 is YYNGEE. CDR3: CASSDGLAGGPETQYF. For the CDR3, the DNA is TGTGCCAGCAGCGATGGACTAGCGGGGGGGCCAGAGACCCAGTACTTC.

V is TRBV28 and J is TRBJ1-5, with TRBD1 matching over 9 bases. Losses at the gene ends were 5 bases for V and 6 bases for J; bases not matched to a gene: 8. CDR3 length: 15 residues. Germline CDR1 MDHEN, CDR2 SYDVKM. CDR3 sequence (DNA): TGTGCCAGCAGTCTCCTTACAGGGGGCGGTCAGCCCCAGCATTTT. Residues: CASSLLTGGGQPQHF.